This is a list of T cell receptor beta chains from one sample in a study of cytomegalovirus exposure and HLA in healthy donors. Profiled with immunoSEQ multiplex PCR; TCRdb holds only in-frame clones, not every one. The sample has about 150,000 clones, about 72% seen once. Sequences were obtained from PBMCs. The source of these receptors is a man aged 55 to 69 in good health and CMV-seronegative. Both conserved end residues are part of each CDR3. The D gene is left open where the match is weak. Only some rows state a clone size, as once, few, many or a class for expanded clones.

TRBJ2-3,few,TRBV9,TRBD2,TGTGCCAGCAGCGTAGCGACAACACAGGGGACTAGCGGGAGAACAGATACGCAGTATTTT,CASSVATTQGTSGRTDTQYF
TRBJ1-1,.,TRBV5-1,TRBD1,TGCGCCAGCAGCGCACTACAGGGGTTGAACACTGAAGCTTTCTTT,CASSALQGLNTEAFF
TRBJ1-1,.,TRBV30,.,TGTGCCTTCCGACAGCCGAACACTGAAGCTTTCTTT,CAFRQPNTEAFF
TRBJ1-1,few,TRBV19,.,TGTGCCAGTAGTCACGGGGGAATAGCTTTCTTT,CASSHGGIAFF
TRBJ1-5,few,TRBV16,.,TGTGCCAGCAGCCCCCGTCCGAAACTGAACAATCAGCCCCAGCATTTT,CASSPRPKLNNQPQHF
TRBJ1-1,.,TRBV7-3,.,TGTGCCAGCAGCTTAACGCGGGGCACTGAAGCTTTCTTT,CASSLTRGTEAFF
TRBJ2-3,.,TRBV28,.,TGTGCCAGCAGCTGGAGCGGAGAGGTGACAGATACGCAGTATTTT,CASSWSGEVTDTQYF
TRBJ1-2,.,TRBV7-3,.,TGTGCCAGCAGCCTAGGGGGGGACATGGCCTACACCTTC,CASSLGGDMAYTF
TRBJ2-2,.,TRBV5-4,.,TGTGCCAGCAGCTTGGAGGCTAGCTGGAACACCGGGGAGCTGCTTTTT,CASSLEASWNTGELLF
TRBJ1-5,.,TRBV19,.,TGTGCCAGTAGTATAGGGGGGCGGATGCATTTT,CASSIGGRMHF
TRBJ2-7,.,TRBV9,TRBD1,TGTGCCAGCAGCGTAGGGTTGGACAGGGGAGAGGGGGGCTACGAGCAGTACTTC,CASSVGLDRGEGGYEQYF
TRBJ1-1,few,TRBV7-3,.,TGTGCCAGCAGCCTGGGGGGGCCGACTGAAGCTTTCTTT,CASSLGGPTEAFF
TRBJ2-3,.,TRBV27,TRBD2,TGTGCCAGCAGCTCAGGCGGGGGTTTTACTAGCACAGATACGCAGTATTTT,CASSSGGGFTSTDTQYF
TRBJ2-1,.,TRBV7-9,.,TGTGCCAGCAGCTTAGCGAGAGAAAGTGAGCAGTTCTTC,CASSLARESEQFF
TRBJ2-1,.,TRBV4-3,.,TGCGCCAGCAGCCAAGATCTTAACAATGAGCAGTTCTTC,CASSQDLNNEQFF
TRBJ1-5,.,TRBV29-1,TRBD1,TGCAGCGTTCAAGGAACAGGGGGTCGGTATAGCAATCAGCCCCAGCATTTT,CSVQGTGGRYSNQPQHF
TRBJ2-2,few,TRBV5-1,TRBD2,TGCGCCAGCAGTTCCGGGGACTACAACACCGGGGAGCTGTTTTTT,CASSSGDYNTGELFF
TRBJ2-5,.,TRBV28,.,TGTGCCAGCAACCCTGGGGGAGGAGAGACCCAGTACTTC,CASNPGGGETQYF
TRBJ1-1,.,TRBV7-2,.,TGTGCCAGCAGCGCCCCCACAGCGGGCACTGAAGCTTTCTTT,CASSAPTAGTEAFF
TRBJ1-1,few,TRBV19,.,TGTGCCAGTAGTTTCACAGGACGGAACACTGAAGCTTTCTTT,CASSFTGRNTEAFF
TRBJ1-2,.,TRBV5-4,TRBD1,TGTGCCGTCCGGGACAGGGGTGGGTATGGCTACACCTTC,CAVRDRGGYGYTF
TRBJ2-3,few,TRBV6-1,.,TGTGCCAGCAGTGAAGCCCCTGGGGCCCCGGATACGCAGTATTTT,CASSEAPGAPDTQYF
TRBJ2-1,.,TRBV6-6,TRBD2,TGTGCCAGCCAGACTAGCGGCGGCGGTGAGCAGTTCTTC,CASQTSGGGEQFF
TRBJ2-7,.,TRBV5-1,TRBD1,TGCGCCAGCAGCGCCAGACAGGGAAACTACGAGCAGTACTTC,CASSARQGNYEQYF
TRBJ2-5,once,TRBV4-3,.,TGCGCCAGCAGCCAGACATTGTGGGAGACCCAGTACTTC,CASSQTLWETQYF
TRBJ1-1,.,TRBV19,.,TGTGCCAGTAGTACTGTTACAGGGAACCCTGAAGCTTTCTTT,CASSTVTGNPEAFF
TRBJ2-7,.,TRBV4-2,.,TGTGCCAGCAGCCCCGCCCGGGACTTCAACTCCTACGAGCAGTACTTC,CASSPARDFNSYEQYF
TRBJ1-2,few,TRBV28,.,TGTGCCAGCAGTTTAGGGGCCTCAGGGAGGTCGGGCGGCTACACCTTC,CASSLGASGRSGGYTF
TRBJ1-1,.,TRBV7-6,.,TGTGCCAGCAGCTCACAGGGTATGGGGAACACTGAAGCTTTCTTT,CASSSQGMGNTEAFF
TRBJ2-3,.,TRBV5-1,.,TGCGCCAGCAGCTTGAGCGGTCCGCGCACAGATACGCAGTATTTT,CASSLSGPRTDTQYF
TRBJ1-5,.,TRBV6-1,.,TGTGCCAGCGCCCCCGGAGGCAATCAGCCCCAGCATTTT,CASAPGGNQPQHF
TRBJ1-1,.,TRBV18,TRBD1,TGTGCCAGCTCACCCCTAGGGACAGGGGGAACTGAAGCTTTCTTT,CASSPLGTGGTEAFF
TRBJ2-7,.,TRBV5-1,TRBD1,TGCGCCAGCAGCTTGGTGCAGGGGGCTTCGGAGCAGTACTTC,CASSLVQGASEQYF
TRBJ1-1,.,TRBV7-9,TRBD1,TGTGCCATCCGAGACAGGGGGCTAAGGGCTTTCTTT,CAIRDRGLRAFF